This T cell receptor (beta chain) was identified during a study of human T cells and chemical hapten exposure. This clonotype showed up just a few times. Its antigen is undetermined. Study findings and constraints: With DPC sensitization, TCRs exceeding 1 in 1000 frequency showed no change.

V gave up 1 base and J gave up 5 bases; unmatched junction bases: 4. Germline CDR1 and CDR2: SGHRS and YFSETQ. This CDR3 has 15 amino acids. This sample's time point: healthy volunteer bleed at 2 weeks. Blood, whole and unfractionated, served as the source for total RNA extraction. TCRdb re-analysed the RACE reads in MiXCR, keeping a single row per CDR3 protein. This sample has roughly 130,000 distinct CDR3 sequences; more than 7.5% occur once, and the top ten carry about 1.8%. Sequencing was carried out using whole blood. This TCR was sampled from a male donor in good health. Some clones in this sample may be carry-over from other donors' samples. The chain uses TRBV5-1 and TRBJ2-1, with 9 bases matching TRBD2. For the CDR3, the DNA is TGCGCCAGCAGCTTGTCCCTAGCGGGGAACAATGAGCAGTTCTTC. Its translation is CASSLSLAGNNEQFF.